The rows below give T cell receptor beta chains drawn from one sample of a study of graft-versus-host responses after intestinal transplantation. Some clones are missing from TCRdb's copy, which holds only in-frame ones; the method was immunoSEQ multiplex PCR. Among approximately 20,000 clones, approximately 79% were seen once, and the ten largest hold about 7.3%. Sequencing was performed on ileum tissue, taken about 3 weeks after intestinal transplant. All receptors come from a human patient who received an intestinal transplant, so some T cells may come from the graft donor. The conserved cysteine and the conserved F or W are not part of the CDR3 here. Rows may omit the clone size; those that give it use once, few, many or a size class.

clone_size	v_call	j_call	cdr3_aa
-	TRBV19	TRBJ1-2	ASSTRTGGYT
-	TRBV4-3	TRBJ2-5	ASSQRGTGGETQY
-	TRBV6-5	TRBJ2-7	ASSYSGRGTYEQY
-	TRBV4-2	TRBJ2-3	ASSPGQAPQY
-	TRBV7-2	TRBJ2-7	ASRLTGDAAYEQY
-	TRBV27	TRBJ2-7	ASSLGRISYEQY
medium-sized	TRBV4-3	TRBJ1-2	ASSQGRLYT
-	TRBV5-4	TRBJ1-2	ASSLARWENYGYT
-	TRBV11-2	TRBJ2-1	ASSPLWSIPQF
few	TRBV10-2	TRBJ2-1	ASGTRLTNEQF
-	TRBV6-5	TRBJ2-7	ASSRSGEDYEQY
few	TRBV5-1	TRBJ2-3	ASSRRLAGDTQY
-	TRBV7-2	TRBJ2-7	ASSLASGGSYEQY
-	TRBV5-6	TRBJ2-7	ASTLGQGTYEQY
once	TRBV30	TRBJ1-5	AWSVQPQDQPQH
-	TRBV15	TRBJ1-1	ATSRAGGGREAF
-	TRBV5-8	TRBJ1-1	ASSTGTGGTEAF
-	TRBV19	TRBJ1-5	ASSVTGVFVQPQH
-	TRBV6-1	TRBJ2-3	ASSEAGLAGGTSPSTDTQY
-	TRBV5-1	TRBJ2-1	ASSLVYRGNEQF